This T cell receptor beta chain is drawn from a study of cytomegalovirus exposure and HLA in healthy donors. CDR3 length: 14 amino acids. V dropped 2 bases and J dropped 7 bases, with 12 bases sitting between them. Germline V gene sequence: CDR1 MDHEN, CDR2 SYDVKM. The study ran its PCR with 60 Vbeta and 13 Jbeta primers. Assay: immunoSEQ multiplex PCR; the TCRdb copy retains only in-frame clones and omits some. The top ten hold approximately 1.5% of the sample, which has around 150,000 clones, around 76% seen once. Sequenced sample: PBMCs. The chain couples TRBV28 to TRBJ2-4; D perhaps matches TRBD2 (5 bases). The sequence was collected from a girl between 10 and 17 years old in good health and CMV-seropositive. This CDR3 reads CASSLSDGGNIQYF. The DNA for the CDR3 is TGTGCCAGCAGTTTAAGCGATGGCGGGAACATTCAGTACTTC.